Listed below are T cell receptor beta chains from one sample, sequenced in a study of beta chain features in type 1 diabetes. Using immunoSEQ multiplex PCR, the repertoire was profiled, and TCRdb retains in-frame clones only, with some absent. Among a few hundred thousand clones listed, roughly 14% were seen once. Sequencing was performed on naive CD4+ T cells from blood. The source is a young woman with type 1 diabetes. Both conserved end residues are part of each CDR3. A D gene is named only where the DNA matches it firmly. Clone size, where shown, is once, few, many, or a class for clones that have expanded.

v_call: TRBV29-1; j_call: TRBJ2-2; d_call: .; clone_size: .; cdr3_aa: CSVESGGMDGELFF; cdr3_nt: TGCAGCGTTGAAAGTGGCGGGATGGACGGGGAGCTGTTTTTT
v_call: TRBV5-1; j_call: TRBJ2-7; d_call: .; clone_size: .; cdr3_aa: CASSLVGPTYEQYF; cdr3_nt: TGCGCCAGCAGCTTGGTGGGGCCTACCTACGAGCAGTACTTC
v_call: TRBV5-1; j_call: TRBJ2-6; d_call: TRBD1; clone_size: few; cdr3_aa: CASSYRQGEVRGANVLTF; cdr3_nt: TGCGCCAGCAGCTACAGACAGGGGGAGGTTCGCGGGGCCAACGTCCTGACTTTC
v_call: TRBV5-6; j_call: TRBJ2-5; d_call: .; clone_size: few; cdr3_aa: CASSLGLVAETQYF; cdr3_nt: TGTGCCAGCAGCTTGGGACTAGTGGCAGAGACCCAGTACTTC
v_call: TRBV29-1; j_call: TRBJ2-3; d_call: .; clone_size: few; cdr3_aa: CSAGPSSDTQYF; cdr3_nt: TGCAGCGCTGGGCCAAGCTCTGATACGCAGTATTTT
v_call: TRBV29-1; j_call: TRBJ2-2; d_call: .; clone_size: .; cdr3_aa: CSVVSLQGSTGELFF; cdr3_nt: TGCAGCGTTGTTAGCCTTCAGGGTTCCACCGGGGAGCTGTTTTTT
v_call: TRBV11-2; j_call: TRBJ2-5; d_call: .; clone_size: .; cdr3_aa: CASSSARERTQYF; cdr3_nt: TGTGCCAGCAGCTCCGCCCGTGAGAGGACCCAGTACTTC
v_call: TRBV30; j_call: TRBJ2-5; d_call: TRBD1; clone_size: .; cdr3_aa: CAWGQGGKTQYF; cdr3_nt: TGTGCCTGGGGACAGGGGGGGAAGACCCAGTACTTC
v_call: TRBV2; j_call: TRBJ2-1; d_call: .; clone_size: few; cdr3_aa: CASSEQRVDRNEQFF; cdr3_nt: TGTGCCAGCAGTGAACAGCGGGTGGACCGAAATGAGCAGTTCTTC
v_call: TRBV2; j_call: TRBJ2-3; d_call: .; clone_size: few; cdr3_aa: CASSEDGASTDTQYF; cdr3_nt: TGTGCCAGCAGTGAAGACGGTGCTAGCACAGATACGCAGTATTTT
v_call: TRBV30; j_call: TRBJ1-2; d_call: TRBD1; clone_size: few; cdr3_aa: CACSGQGDIYGYTF; cdr3_nt: TGTGCCTGTAGCGGACAGGGTGATATCTATGGCTACACCTTC
v_call: TRBV10-3; j_call: TRBJ2-3; d_call: TRBD2; clone_size: few; cdr3_aa: CAIRGLAGVGDTQYF; cdr3_nt: TGTGCCATCAGAGGACTAGCGGGAGTGGGAGATACGCAGTATTTT
v_call: TRBV11-3; j_call: TRBJ2-4; d_call: .; clone_size: .; cdr3_aa: CASSLRIAKNIQYF; cdr3_nt: TGTGCCAGCAGCCTTAGAATAGCCAAAAACATTCAGTACTTC
v_call: TRBV29-1; j_call: TRBJ2-1; d_call: TRBD2; clone_size: .; cdr3_aa: CSVAPRLAGYNEQFF; cdr3_nt: TGCAGCGTGGCTCCGAGACTAGCGGGATACAATGAGCAGTTCTTC
v_call: TRBV29-1; j_call: TRBJ2-5; d_call: TRBD1; clone_size: few; cdr3_aa: CSVGQGRETQYF; cdr3_nt: TGCAGCGTTGGACAGGGGAGAGAGACCCAGTACTTC
v_call: TRBV19; j_call: TRBJ2-1; d_call: .; clone_size: .; cdr3_aa: CASSIREGSNEQFF; cdr3_nt: TGTGCCAGTAGTATAAGAGAAGGGAGCAATGAGCAGTTCTTC
v_call: TRBV11-2; j_call: TRBJ2-1; d_call: TRBD2; clone_size: few; cdr3_aa: CASRKGLAGGFSYNEQFF; cdr3_nt: TGTGCCAGCAGGAAAGGACTAGCGGGAGGTTTCTCCTACAATGAGCAGTTCTTC
v_call: TRBV5-4; j_call: TRBJ2-3; d_call: .; clone_size: few; cdr3_aa: CASSGGQGTDTQYF; cdr3_nt: TGTGCCAGCAGCGGGGGCCAAGGCACAGATACGCAGTATTTT
v_call: TRBV28; j_call: TRBJ2-2; d_call: TRBD1; clone_size: .; cdr3_aa: CASSLWRGTDHTGELFF; cdr3_nt: TGTGCCAGCAGTTTATGGAGGGGGACAGACCACACCGGGGAGCTGTTTTTT
v_call: TRBV7-2; j_call: TRBJ2-7; d_call: TRBD2; clone_size: .; cdr3_aa: CASSSPRGTSGSYEQYF; cdr3_nt: TGTGCCAGCAGCTCCCCCCGGGGGACTAGCGGGAGTTACGAGCAGTACTTC
v_call: TRBV12-5; j_call: TRBJ1-1; d_call: TRBD1; clone_size: .; cdr3_aa: CASGLVLGQMNTEAFF; cdr3_nt: TGTGCTAGTGGTTTGGTACTGGGACAGATGAACACTGAAGCTTTCTTT
v_call: TRBV29-1; j_call: TRBJ2-7; d_call: .; clone_size: many; cdr3_aa: CSRPYREQYF; cdr3_nt: TGCAGCCGCCCGTACAGGGAGCAGTACTTC
v_call: TRBV4-1; j_call: TRBJ2-1; d_call: .; clone_size: few; cdr3_aa: CASSQVPWVGVWIF; cdr3_nt: TGCGCCAGCAGCCAAGTTCCGTGGGTGGGAGTTTGGATCTTC
v_call: TRBV28; j_call: TRBJ2-5; d_call: .; clone_size: .; cdr3_aa: CASSYRRGRGETQYF; cdr3_nt: TGTGCCAGCAGTTACCGTCGGGGGAGGGGGGAGACCCAGTACTTC
v_call: TRBV7-2; j_call: TRBJ2-3; d_call: .; clone_size: few; cdr3_aa: CASSLASQVADTQYF; cdr3_nt: TGTGCCAGCAGCTTAGCAAGTCAGGTGGCAGATACGCAGTATTTT
v_call: TRBV7-2; j_call: TRBJ1-2; d_call: .; clone_size: .; cdr3_aa: CASSLGMGRGKGGYTF; cdr3_nt: TGTGCCAGCAGCTTGGGCATGGGGAGGGGGAAGGGAGGCTACACCTTC
v_call: TRBV7-2; j_call: TRBJ1-5; d_call: .; clone_size: .; cdr3_aa: CASSPFDQPQHF; cdr3_nt: TGTGCCAGCAGCCCATTTGATCAGCCCCAGCATTTT
v_call: TRBV11-3; j_call: TRBJ2-4; d_call: .; clone_size: few; cdr3_aa: CASSLGRGNNIQYF; cdr3_nt: TGTGCCAGCAGCTTAGGTCGGGGAAACAACATTCAGTACTTC
v_call: TRBV9; j_call: TRBJ2-5; d_call: TRBD2; clone_size: few; cdr3_aa: CASSALRGGPLETQYF; cdr3_nt: TGTGCCAGCAGCGCGCTTAGGGGAGGGCCTCTGGAGACCCAGTACTTC
v_call: TRBV28; j_call: TRBJ2-1; d_call: .; clone_size: few; cdr3_aa: CASSLVYEQFF; cdr3_nt: TGTGCCAGCAGTTTAGTCTATGAGCAGTTCTTC
v_call: TRBV7-9; j_call: TRBJ2-3; d_call: .; clone_size: few; cdr3_aa: CASSPIRETDTQYF; cdr3_nt: TGTGCCAGCAGCCCTATTCGGGAAACAGATACGCAGTATTTT
v_call: TRBV28; j_call: TRBJ1-2; d_call: .; clone_size: few; cdr3_aa: CASSQGPRGYTF; cdr3_nt: TGTGCCAGCAGCCAGGGTCCCCGGGGCTACACCTTC
v_call: TRBV2; j_call: TRBJ2-3; d_call: .; clone_size: .; cdr3_aa: CASSASLSTDTQYF; cdr3_nt: TGTGCCAGCAGTGCGAGTTTATCCACAGATACGCAGTATTTT
v_call: TRBV9; j_call: TRBJ2-1; d_call: TRBD2; clone_size: few; cdr3_aa: CASSAGEGGSWDEQFF; cdr3_nt: TGTGCCAGCAGCGCCGGGGAGGGAGGGAGTTGGGATGAGCAGTTCTTC
v_call: TRBV19; j_call: TRBJ1-5; d_call: .; clone_size: .; cdr3_aa: CASRSRANQPQHF; cdr3_nt: TGTGCCAGTAGGTCCAGGGCCAATCAGCCCCAGCATTTT
v_call: TRBV18; j_call: TRBJ2-7; d_call: TRBD1; clone_size: .; cdr3_aa: CASSRTGEYEQYF; cdr3_nt: TGTGCCAGCTCACGGACAGGGGAATACGAGCAGTACTTC
v_call: TRBV5-4; j_call: TRBJ2-3; d_call: TRBD2; clone_size: .; cdr3_aa: CASSTLLLAGASDTQYF; cdr3_nt: TGTGCCAGCAGCACACTCTTACTAGCGGGAGCATCGGATACGCAGTATTTT
v_call: TRBV5-1; j_call: TRBJ1-1; d_call: TRBD1; clone_size: .; cdr3_aa: CASSLGQGANTEAFF; cdr3_nt: TGCGCCAGCAGCTTGGGACAGGGGGCGAACACTGAAGCTTTCTTT
v_call: TRBV2; j_call: TRBJ1-1; d_call: .; clone_size: .; cdr3_aa: CASSEQDGTEAFF; cdr3_nt: TGTGCCAGCAGTGAACAGGATGGCACTGAAGCTTTCTTT
v_call: TRBV6-5; j_call: TRBJ2-5; d_call: TRBD2; clone_size: few; cdr3_aa: CASSGRTSPHTTQYF; cdr3_nt: TGTGCCAGCTCGGGGCGGACTAGTCCTCATACGACCCAGTACTTC
v_call: TRBV19; j_call: TRBJ2-1; d_call: TRBD1; clone_size: few; cdr3_aa: CASGWTGGGEQFF; cdr3_nt: TGTGCCAGTGGGTGGACAGGGGGGGGTGAGCAGTTCTTC
v_call: TRBV25-1; j_call: TRBJ2-5; d_call: TRBD2; clone_size: few; cdr3_aa: CASSEELAGGETQYF; cdr3_nt: TGTGCCAGCAGTGAAGAGCTAGCGGGAGGAGAGACCCAGTACTTC
v_call: TRBV19; j_call: TRBJ2-6; d_call: .; clone_size: .; cdr3_aa: CASNSPGANVLTF; cdr3_nt: TGTGCCAGTAACAGTCCTGGGGCCAACGTCCTGACTTTC
v_call: TRBV15; j_call: TRBJ2-2; d_call: .; clone_size: few; cdr3_aa: CATALDGAGELFF; cdr3_nt: TGTGCCACCGCTTTAGACGGGGCCGGGGAGCTGTTTTTT
v_call: TRBV7-9; j_call: TRBJ1-1; d_call: .; clone_size: few; cdr3_aa: CASSRRGPEAFF; cdr3_nt: TGTGCCAGCAGCCGAAGAGGGCCTGAAGCTTTCTTT
v_call: TRBV5-1; j_call: TRBJ1-5; d_call: .; clone_size: .; cdr3_aa: CASSLGTYSNQPQHF; cdr3_nt: TGCGCCAGCAGCTTGGGCACCTATAGCAATCAGCCCCAGCATTTT
v_call: TRBV13; j_call: TRBJ2-3; d_call: TRBD1; clone_size: .; cdr3_aa: CASSLQQGAEGTDTQYF; cdr3_nt: TGTGCCAGCAGCTTACAGCAGGGGGCGGAGGGCACAGATACGCAGTATTTT
v_call: TRBV9; j_call: TRBJ1-2; d_call: TRBD1; clone_size: few; cdr3_aa: CASTPTGDNYGYTF; cdr3_nt: TGTGCCAGCACCCCGACAGGGGACAACTATGGCTACACCTTC
v_call: TRBV5-1; j_call: TRBJ2-2; d_call: .; clone_size: .; cdr3_aa: CASSTQTVSTGELFF; cdr3_nt: TGCGCCAGCAGCACCCAGACAGTCTCAACCGGGGAGCTGTTTTTT
v_call: TRBV6-6; j_call: TRBJ2-5; d_call: TRBD2; clone_size: few; cdr3_aa: CASSRTGGGETQYF; cdr3_nt: TGTGCCAGCAGCCGGACGGGAGGGGGTGAGACCCAGTACTTC
v_call: TRBV4-2; j_call: TRBJ2-2; d_call: .; clone_size: few; cdr3_aa: CASSQGQNTGELFF; cdr3_nt: TGTGCCAGCAGCCAAGGGCAGAACACCGGGGAGCTGTTTTTT
v_call: TRBV6-6; j_call: TRBJ1-2; d_call: TRBD1; clone_size: few; cdr3_aa: CASSYSPLQGAGGYTF; cdr3_nt: TGTGCCAGCAGTTACTCGCCCCTACAGGGGGCCGGTGGCTACACCTTC
v_call: TRBV5-6; j_call: TRBJ1-2; d_call: .; clone_size: few; cdr3_aa: CASSLSLYGYTF; cdr3_nt: TGTGCCAGCAGCTTGAGCCTTTATGGCTACACCTTC
v_call: TRBV10-1; j_call: TRBJ2-1; d_call: TRBD2; clone_size: .; cdr3_aa: CASSDPGTSGYNEQFF; cdr3_nt: TGCGCCAGCAGTGACCCCGGGACTAGCGGGTACAATGAGCAGTTCTTC
v_call: TRBV7-9; j_call: TRBJ2-4; d_call: .; clone_size: .; cdr3_aa: CASSSTGYDYILAKNIQYF; cdr3_nt: TGTGCCAGCAGCTCAACAGGGTACGACTACATACTAGCCAAAAACATTCAGTACTTC
v_call: TRBV4-2; j_call: TRBJ2-5; d_call: TRBD1; clone_size: .; cdr3_aa: CASSQGQGPETQYF; cdr3_nt: TGTGCCAGCAGCCAAGGACAGGGCCCCGAGACCCAGTACTTC
v_call: TRBV5-6; j_call: TRBJ1-5; d_call: TRBD1; clone_size: few; cdr3_aa: CASSLGGGTGGQPQHF; cdr3_nt: TGTGCCAGCAGCCTGGGTGGGGGGACAGGGGGTCAGCCCCAGCATTTT